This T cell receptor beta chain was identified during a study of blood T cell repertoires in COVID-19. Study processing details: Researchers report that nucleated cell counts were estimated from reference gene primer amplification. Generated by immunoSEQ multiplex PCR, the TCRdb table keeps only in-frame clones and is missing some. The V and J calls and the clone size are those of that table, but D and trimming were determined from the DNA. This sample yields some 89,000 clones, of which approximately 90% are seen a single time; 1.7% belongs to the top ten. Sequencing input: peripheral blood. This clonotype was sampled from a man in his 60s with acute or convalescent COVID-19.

The DNA of the CDR3 is TGTGCCAGTAGTCTAGGCGGGGGGTATGGCACAGATACGCAGTATTTT. Encoded protein: CASSLGGGYGTDTQYF. This chain joins TRBV19 and TRBJ2-3; 8 bases line up with TRBD2. This CDR3 contains 16 residues. V shed 5 bases and J 1 base; nucleotides not matched to a gene: 8. CDR1 LNHDA and CDR2 SQIVND come from the germline V gene (reference sequence).